The 10 T cell receptor beta chains given below trace back to one sample, sequenced in a study of vaccination effects on CD4 cells after COVID-19. Cells that had been cultured for roughly ten days were the source of isolated CD4+ T cells. Produced via immunoSEQ multiplex PCR; TCRdb's table is partial and in-frame only. The top ten hold approximately 5% of the sample, which has about 48,000 clones, more than 65% seen once. Their antigens remain unidentified. Sequenced here: CD4+ T cells from PBMCs cultured without peptide, sampled before COVID-19 vaccination. These receptors were taken from a human donor who received a COVID-19 vaccine.

The rearrangement uses TRBV5-1 and TRBJ2-2; D might be TRBD1 or TRBD2, each matching 5 bases. Germline assignment: CDR1 SGHRS and CDR2 YFSETQ. Trimming left V 2 bases short and J 1 base short, with 9 bases between. This CDR3 is 15 amino acids long. The CDR3 here is CASSFEGLNTGELFF. For the CDR3, the DNA is TGCGCCAGCAGCTTCGAGGGGCTGAACACCGGGGAGCTGTTTTTT.

The gene calls are TRBV24-1 and TRBJ1-4; D gene unclear. V shed 4 bases and J shed 5 bases, with 13 bases lying between them. The CDR3 is 15 residues long. Germline assignment: CDR1 KGHDR and CDR2 SFDVKD. CDR3: CATSDSHGSNEKLFF. CDR3 nucleotides: TGTGCCACCAGTGACTCTCATGGGTCGAATGAAAAACTGTTTTTT.

V and J are TRBV7-6 and TRBJ1-1; 11 bases line up with TRBD1. Germline CDR1 and CDR2: SGHVS and FNYEAQ. The CDR3 covers 18 residues. Losses at the gene ends were 1 base for V and 5 bases for J; bases not matched to a gene: 12. The CDR3 DNA reads as TGTGCCAGCAGCTTAGGGTGGACAGGGGGCAGGAAGGGGACTGAAGCTTTCTTT. It codes for CASSLGWTGGRKGTEAFF.

The chain links TRBV6-2 or TRBV6-3 to TRBJ1-1; no reliable D call. The V and J ends lost 2 bases and 1 base respectively, with 5 bases between them. The CDR3 length is 13 residues. CDR1 and CDR2 (germline): MNHEY, SVGEGT. The CDR3 DNA reads TGTGCCAGCAGTTACACGGAGAACACTGAAGCTTTCTTT. Protein: CASSYTENTEAFF.

The rearrangement uses TRBV6-5 and TRBJ2-7; 8 nucleotides align to TRBD1. The CDR3 consists of 15 residues. Germline V gene sequence: CDR1 MNHEY, CDR2 SVGAGI. V lost 6 bases, J lost 3 bases, and 10 bases stayed unmatched. DNA of the CDR3: TGTGCCAGCAGCCACAGTCTCAGGGGGCTCTACGAGCAGTACTTC. Translated, it gives CASSHSLRGLYEQYF.

This rearrangement joins TRBV5-6 to TRBJ2-1, with 9 bases aligning to TRBD2. CDR1 and CDR2 from the germline V gene are SGHDT and YYEEEE. The CDR3 length is 16 residues. V shed 0 bases and J 10 bases; nucleotides not matched to a gene: 11. The CDR3 coding sequence is TGTGCCAGCAGCTTGGTTAGGGCGGGGGGGATAAGGGAGCAGTTCTTC. This gives the protein CASSLVRAGGIREQFF.

This chain connects TRBV9 to TRBJ2-3; D possibly matches TRBD1 or TRBD2 (5 bases each). CDR1 and CDR2 from the germline V gene are SGDLS and YYNGEE. The CDR3 has 15 residues. The V end lost 3 bases, the J end lost 3 bases, and 14 bases lay between the germline ends. The CDR3 nucleotides are TGTGCCAGCAGCGGGGGACCTTCACTGACAGATACGCAGTATTTT. This gives the protein CASSGGPSLTDTQYF. The complete variable domain, with remaining parts taken from reference TRBV9 and TRBJ2-3, reads DSGVTQTPKHLITATGQRVTLRCSPRSGDLSVYWYQQSLDQGLQFLIQYYNGEERAKGNILERFSAQQFPDLHSELNLSSLELGDSALYFCASSGGPSLTDTQYFGPGTRLTVL.

This sequence joins TRBV18 and TRBJ1-2, with 9 bases that match TRBD1. The junction had 18 bases not matched to a gene; V was cut back by 4 bases and J by 0 bases. This CDR3 spans 20 amino acids. Per the germline V gene, CDR1 is KGHSH and CDR2 is LQKENI. The CDR3 reads CASSLGITGGDPLANYGYTF. CDR3 DNA: TGTGCCAGCTCACTAGGAATCACAGGGGGCGACCCGCTAGCTAACTATGGCTACACCTTC.

This rearrangement joins TRBV27 to TRBJ1-5; possibly TRBD1 for D (5 bases). V was trimmed by 6 bases and J by 5 bases, leaving 14 bases between them. The CDR3 consists of 14 residues. Germline V gene sequence: CDR1 MNHEY, CDR2 SMNVEV (reference sequence). The CDR3 region is CASSGGTGHQPQHF. The DNA for the CDR3 is TGTGCCAGCAGCGGCGGGACGGGACATCAGCCCCAGCATTTT.

The V call is TRBV6-5, the J call TRBJ1-2, with a weak D call TRBD1 (5 bases). From germline, CDR1 is MNHEY and CDR2 SVGAGI. This CDR3 contains 13 residues. V was trimmed by 2 bases and J by 4 bases, leaving 8 bases between them. CDR3 protein: CASSYGAPYGYTF. As DNA, the CDR3 is TGTGCCAGCAGTTACGGGGCTCCCTATGGCTACACCTTC.